What follows are 21 T cell receptor beta chains derived from one specimen sequenced in a study of post-analysis software for immune sequencing data. Included in the TCR beta cDNA libraries were unique molecular identifiers. Each CDR3 protein is one row after TCRdb ran MiXCR on the PCR reads. The table includes approximately 730,000 distinct CDR3 sequences, about 32% detected once. Their antigens are not known. Whole-study findings and limits: Included in a set of about 5 TRBV segments more frequent in patients than controls were TRBV5-6, TRBV5-1 and TRBV20-1.

The source material was blood. The receptors were sampled from a girl under 18 with multiple sclerosis.

This clonotype was seen at least ten times. This sequence joins TRBV15 and TRBJ2-1; TRBD2 matches at 13 bases. Germline CDR1 is LNHNV and CDR2 is YYDKDF (reference sequence). V lost 0 bases, J lost 8 bases, and 16 bases stayed unmatched. The CDR3 has 20 residues. CDR3 amino acids: CATSRELPGLAGSRRDEQFF. The CDR3 DNA is TGTGCCACCAGCAGAGAGTTACCGGGACTAGCGGGATCAAGAAGGGATGAGCAGTTCTTC.

The V gene is TRBV6-6, the J gene TRBJ1-6; D gene uncertain. CDR3 size: 15 residues. The V gene's germline CDR1 is MNHNY and CDR2 SVGAGI (reference sequence). The V and J ends lost 6 bases and 7 bases respectively, with 16 bases between them. The CDR3 DNA sequence: TGTGCCAGCAGGACAAACTCTCTCCAAAATTCACCCCTCCACTTT. Its translation: CASRTNSLQNSPLHF.

Only a few counts were recorded for this clonotype. The chain recombines TRBV3-1 with TRBJ2-7, with 8 nucleotides matching TRBD2. The CDR3 length is 14 residues. The germline gives CDR1 LGHDT, CDR2 YNNKEL (reference sequence). V shed 2 bases and J 3 bases; nucleotides not matched to a gene: 3. This CDR3 reads CASSQLAGLYEQYF. The CDR3, as DNA: TGTGCCAGCAGCCAACTAGCGGGCCTCTACGAGCAGTACTTC.

This clonotype was seen only a few times. A much more abundant neighbour one base away suggests this may be a read error. The chain links TRBV7-8 to TRBJ2-4; D is ambiguous. The DNA end favors TRBJ2-7, so the J call may be wrong. The germline V gene encodes CDR1 SGHVS and CDR2 FQNEAQ. The CDR3 covers 15 residues. The CDR3 DNA sequence: TGTGCCAGCAGCTTAGATCTACGGGCAGCGTACGAGCAGTACTTC. Translation: CASSLDLRAAYEQYF.

The rearrangement joins TRBV20-1 to TRBJ2-1; D is possibly TRBD2 (5 bases). The last part of the DNA fits TRBJ2-7 better; the J call may be wrong. Germline V CDR1 and CDR2: DFQATT, SNEGSKA (reference sequence). The CDR3 runs to 14 residues. The CDR3 sequence is CSARTPSSYNEQYF. CDR3 DNA sequence: TGCAGTGCTAGGACCCCTAGCTCCTACAATGAGCAGTACTTC.

The chain couples TRBV7-2 to TRBJ2-3, with TRBD2 matching over 8 bases. This CDR3 region has 15 residues. Germline CDR1 SGHTA, CDR2 FQGNSA. The trim removed 5 bases at V and 5 bases at J, leaving 9 bases unmatched. CDR3 bases: TGTGCCAGCAGCGCAGGGAGCGGGAGAATAGATACGCAGTATTTT. This codes for CASSAGSGRIDTQYF.

This clonotype turned up a few times. The chain joins TRBV20-1 to TRBJ2-6, with a possible D match to TRBD1 (6 bases). V was pared by 4 bases and J by 4 bases, with 20 bases between. This CDR3 comprises 17 residues. Germline CDR1 and CDR2: DFQATT and SNEGSKA (reference sequence). In nucleotides, the CDR3 is TGCAGTGCTAAAGGGGGACGTCTCATCTCCGGGGCCAACGTCCTGACTTTC. Encoded protein: CSAKGGRLISGANVLTF.

The chain combines TRBV6-1 with TRBJ1-1; weak D call: TRBD1 (5 bases). The V end was cut by 6 bases, the J end by 3 bases, with 20 bases between. The germline V gene has CDR1 MNHNS and CDR2 SASEGT. This CDR3 spans 16 amino acids. The CDR3, as DNA: TGTGCCAGCAGCGAACCGCGAGGAGGGGACGACACTGAAGCTTTCTTT. As protein: CASSEPRGGDDTEAFF.

This clonotype was seen a few times. This rearrangement joins TRBV14 to TRBJ2-2, with 10 bases identical to TRBD1. With 4 bases clipped from V and 5 bases from J, the junction kept 4 bases outside the gene matches. This CDR3 contains 15 residues. CDR1 SGHDN and CDR2 FVKESK come from the germline V gene. The DNA for the CDR3 is TGTGCCAGCAGCCTCAGACAGGGGGCGACCGGGGAGCTGTTTTTT. This codes for CASSLRQGATGELFF.

The CDR3 bases are TGTGCCATCAGTGATGGGGGAAACACTGAAGCTTTCTTT. It yields the protein CAISDGGNTEAFF. The V and J genes are TRBV10-3 and TRBJ1-1; D is possibly TRBD1 (5 bases). Germline CDR1 ENHRY, CDR2 SYGVKD. Between the trimmed V and J ends, which lost 3 bases and 2 bases, there was a span of 7 bases. This CDR3 has 13 residues.

This clonotype was seen a handful of times. This sequence joins TRBV12-3 or TRBV12-4 and TRBJ2-2; 7 bases agree with TRBD2. V gave up 3 bases and J gave up 1 base; unmatched junction bases: 2. The CDR3 is made up of 15 amino acids. CDR3 region: CASSFGGGNTGELFF. The CDR3 bases are TGTGCCAGCAGTTTCGGCGGGGGGAACACCGGGGAGCTGTTTTTT.

At least ten counts were recorded for this clonotype. The chain couples TRBV7-2 to TRBJ2-1; D is uncertain. This CDR3 is built from 12 residues. Per the germline V gene, CDR1 is SGHTA and CDR2 is FQGNSA. With 5 bases removed from V and 7 bases from J, the gap between germline ends came to 9 bases. Here the CDR3 reads CASSHGWNEQFF. The CDR3 DNA reads TGTGCCAGCAGCCACGGGTGGAATGAGCAGTTCTTC.

This clonotype appeared a few times. Compared with germline, one end of the junction differs, possibly owing to a read error. V usage is TRBV5-5 and J usage is TRBJ2-6, with D perhaps TRBD1 (5 bases). Germline loops: CDR1 SGHKS, CDR2 YYEKEE (reference sequence). This CDR3 contains 15 residues. The CDR3 sequence: CASSFGPTGANVRTF. CDR3 nucleotide sequence: TGTGCCAGCAGCTTCGGTCCAACTGGGGCCAACGTCCGGACTTTC.

The rearrangement uses TRBV20-1 and TRBJ2-1; 10 bases match TRBD2. Germline CDR1 is DFQATT and CDR2 is SNEGSKA (reference sequence). The CDR3 contains 15 residues. The junction had 9 bases not matched to a gene; V was cut back by 5 bases and J by 5 bases. The CDR3 region has the DNA TGCAGTGCTGGGGGAAGGAGCGGGAGGGACAATGAGCAGTTCTTC. Protein sequence: CSAGGRSGRDNEQFF.

The V gene is TRBV4-2, the J gene TRBJ2-3; D is perhaps TRBD2 (5 bases). The CDR3 totals 15 residues. Trimming removed 0 bases at V and 2 bases at J, with 9 bases between. Germline CDR1 and CDR2: LGHNA and YNFKEQ. DNA of the CDR3: TGTGCCAGCAGCCAAGAGGGAGCGGTCACAGATACGCAGTATTTT. Protein product: CASSQEGAVTDTQYF.

This chain links TRBV29-1 with TRBJ2-5; D is perhaps TRBD2 (6 bases). The CDR3 covers 15 residues. The germline V and J ends were trimmed by 0 bases and 4 bases, with 15 bases remaining between them. Germline-derived CDR1 and CDR2 are SQVTM and ANQGSEA. Here the CDR3 reads CSVEDQTSAGETQYF. CDR3 sequence (DNA): TGCAGCGTTGAAGACCAGACTAGTGCCGGAGAGACCCAGTACTTC.

The rearrangement joins TRBV7-2 to TRBJ1-2, with 7 positions matching TRBD1. This CDR3 has 15 residues. Germline V gene lookup returns CDR1 SGHTA and CDR2 FQGNSA. V shed 5 bases, J shed 1 base, and the junction held 7 bases outside the gene matches. CDR3 protein: CASSRPGDSNYGYTF. CDR3 DNA sequence: TGTGCCAGCAGCCGACCCGGGGACAGTAACTATGGCTACACCTTC.

This clonotype has more than one count but fewer than ten. This chain connects TRBV7-2 to TRBJ2-5, with D possibly called TRBD1 or TRBD2 (5 bases each). The germline V gene has CDR1 SGHTA and CDR2 FQGNSA. V lost 3 bases, J lost 0 bases, and 17 bases lay in between. This CDR3 contains 17 residues. This CDR3 is CASSFPLSGGYQETQYF. CDR3 in DNA: TGTGCCAGCAGCTTTCCGCTTAGTGGGGGTTACCAAGAGACCCAGTACTTC.

In this sample, this clonotype turned up a few times. The CDR3 coding sequence is TGCAGTGCTAGAGATCCCGGGGGGGAGTATCACAATGAGCAGTTCTTC. Translating gives CSARDPGGEYHNEQFF. This sequence joins TRBV20-1 and TRBJ2-1, with 8 bases identical to TRBD2. Germline assignment: CDR1 DFQATT and CDR2 SNEGSKA (reference sequence). Trimming at V came to 0 bases and at J to 5 bases, leaving 9 bases not matched to a gene. The CDR3 is 16 residues long.

This clonotype was found a few times. This chain joins TRBV4-3 and TRBJ2-7, with D perhaps matching TRBD2 (5 bases). This CDR3 is built from 15 residues. Trimming cost V 0 bases and J 0 bases, with 9 bases left between them. CDR1 LGHNA and CDR2 YSLEER come from the germline V gene. The CDR3 reads CASSQDVASSYEQYF. In nucleotides, the CDR3 is TGCGCCAGCAGCCAAGATGTAGCGAGCTCCTACGAGCAGTACTTC.

Comment on this clonotype: A much larger clone differs by one base, so this may be a read error. V and J are TRBV29-1 and TRBJ2-1; D remains ambiguous. Germline V gene lookup returns CDR1 SQVTM and CDR2 ANQGSEA. This CDR3 contains 11 residues. Trimming removed 1 base from V and 12 bases from J, with 10 bases in between. CDR3 coding DNA: TGCAGCGTTGAAGGTCAGCTAATGCAGTTCTTC. Amino acids: CSVEGQLMQFF.